The 5 T cell receptor beta chains given below trace back to one sample, sequenced in a study of control samples from healthy donors and cancer patients. Method: immunoSEQ multiplex PCR; TCRdb's copy keeps in-frame clones and lacks some. The sample records 99,000 or so clones, about four fifths being singletons. Sample: blood. These receptor sequences come from a man between 60 and 75 years old in good health.

The chain couples TRBV28 to TRBJ2-7, with D maybe TRBD1 (6 bases). Germline V lookup: CDR1 MDHEN, CDR2 SYDVKM. Trimming removed 8 bases from V and 4 bases from J, with 15 bases in between. This CDR3 spans 13 amino acids. CDR3 DNA sequence: TGTGCCAGCGGCGGACAGCTACCTTACGAGCAGTACTTC. Its translation: CASGGQLPYEQYF.

The chain is built from TRBV29-1 and TRBJ2-3; TRBD2 matches at 9 bases. The germline gives CDR1 SQVTM, CDR2 ANQGSEA. This CDR3 spans 14 amino acids. V lost 6 bases to trimming and J lost 4 bases; unmatched junction nucleotides: 8. CDR3 amino acids: CSVCSGRCSDTQYF. CDR3 bases: TGCAGCGTCTGTAGCGGGAGATGCTCAGATACGCAGTATTTT.

The DNA for the CDR3 is TGCGCCAGCAGCCCTAGACAGGGTTGGCTAAGAGAGCAGTACTTC. Encoded protein: CASSPRQGWLREQYF. The chain links TRBV5-1 to TRBJ2-7; TRBD1 aligns across 7 bases. Germline CDR1 is SGHRS and CDR2 is YFSETQ. V was pared by 4 bases and J by 7 bases, with 14 bases of the junction left unmatched. The length of the CDR3 is 15 residues.

The chain couples TRBV4-1 to TRBJ1-2; the D is unclear. This CDR3 region has 12 residues. V dropped 2 bases and J dropped 7 bases, with 8 bases sitting between them. Per germline, CDR1 MGHRA and CDR2 YSYEKL. This CDR3 reads CASSQNQRGYTF. The CDR3 region has the DNA TGCGCCAGCAGCCAAAACCAACGTGGCTACACCTTC.

The rearrangement links TRBV4-1 to TRBJ1-1; no clear D. Trimming left V 0 bases short and J 3 bases short, with 11 bases between. Germline V CDR1 and CDR2: MGHRA, YSYEKL. The CDR3 contains 15 residues. CDR3 nucleotide sequence: TGCGCCAGCAGCCAAGATCAGGTGGCAGACACTGAAGCTTTCTTT. Translation: CASSQDQVADTEAFF.